These T cell receptor beta chains were read from a single sample in a study of T-cell reconstitution after alpha-beta-depleted transplantation in children. TCRdb recomputed calls from the PCR reads with MiXCR, one row per CDR3 protein. This sample has fewer than 1 million distinct CDR3 sequences, with less than 20% found just once. The sample here was PBMCs, mostly from graft donor cells, taken 360 days after TCRalphabeta/CD19-depleted stem cell transplant. These receptors all stem from a male patient aged 10 to 17 who had a stem cell transplant for acute lymphoblastic leukemia, so the T cells may come from the graft donor. Both conserved end residues are trimmed from each CDR3. Fields, in order: V gene, J gene, CDR3 protein.

v_call: TRBV4-1; j_call: TRBJ1-4; cdr3_aa: ASSQGGQGELF
v_call: TRBV18; j_call: TRBJ2-1; cdr3_aa: ASSPLSYNEQF
v_call: TRBV20-1; j_call: TRBJ2-7; cdr3_aa: SATVPGSSYEQY
v_call: TRBV20-1; j_call: TRBJ2-3; cdr3_aa: SALNPSTGADTQY
v_call: TRBV29-1; j_call: TRBJ2-7; cdr3_aa: SVEEISDEPGRQY
v_call: TRBV6-5; j_call: TRBJ2-7; cdr3_aa: ASSYSTQLAGGREQY
v_call: TRBV5-4; j_call: TRBJ2-7; cdr3_aa: ASSPGSGNEQY
v_call: TRBV5-1; j_call: TRBJ1-1; cdr3_aa: ASSLGPPASSEAF
v_call: TRBV7-9; j_call: TRBJ1-1; cdr3_aa: ASSLMVGRNTEAF
v_call: TRBV27; j_call: TRBJ2-2; cdr3_aa: ASSSLAGGGTGELF
v_call: TRBV5-1; j_call: TRBJ2-7; cdr3_aa: ASSLGAAYRASYEQY
v_call: TRBV5-1; j_call: TRBJ1-1; cdr3_aa: ASSSFGTGRNTEAF
v_call: TRBV5-8; j_call: TRBJ1-5; cdr3_aa: ASMGQDLLPQH
v_call: TRBV19; j_call: TRBJ2-1; cdr3_aa: ASIDRSLAGGPSSSYNEQF
v_call: TRBV5-1; j_call: TRBJ2-3; cdr3_aa: ASSLAPGPSGTQY
v_call: TRBV30; j_call: TRBJ1-6; cdr3_aa: AWKARGTYNSPLH
v_call: TRBV20-1; j_call: TRBJ1-2; cdr3_aa: SARGSRDRGRAIYGYT
v_call: TRBV3-1; j_call: TRBJ2-5; cdr3_aa: ASSPITAQETQY
v_call: TRBV5-1; j_call: TRBJ2-1; cdr3_aa: ASSLGDNRHNEQF